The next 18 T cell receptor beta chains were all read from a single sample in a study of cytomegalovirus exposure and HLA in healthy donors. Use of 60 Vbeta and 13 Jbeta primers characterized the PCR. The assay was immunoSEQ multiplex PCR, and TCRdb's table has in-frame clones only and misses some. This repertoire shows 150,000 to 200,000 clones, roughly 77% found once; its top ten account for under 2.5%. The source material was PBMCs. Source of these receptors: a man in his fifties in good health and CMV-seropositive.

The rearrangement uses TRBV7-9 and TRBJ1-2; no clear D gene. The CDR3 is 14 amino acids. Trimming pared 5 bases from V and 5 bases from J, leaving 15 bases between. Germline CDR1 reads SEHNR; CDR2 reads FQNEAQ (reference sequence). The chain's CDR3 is CASSETAAYYGYTF. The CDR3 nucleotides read TGTGCCAGCAGCGAAACAGCCGCCTATTATGGCTACACCTTC.

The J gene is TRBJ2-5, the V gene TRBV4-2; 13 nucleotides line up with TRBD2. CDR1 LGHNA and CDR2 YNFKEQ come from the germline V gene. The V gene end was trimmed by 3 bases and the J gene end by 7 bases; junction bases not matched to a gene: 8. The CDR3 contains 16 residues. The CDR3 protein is CASSQSGTSGERTQYF. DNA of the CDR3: TGTGCCAGCAGCCAGTCCGGGACTAGCGGGGAACGGACCCAGTACTTC.

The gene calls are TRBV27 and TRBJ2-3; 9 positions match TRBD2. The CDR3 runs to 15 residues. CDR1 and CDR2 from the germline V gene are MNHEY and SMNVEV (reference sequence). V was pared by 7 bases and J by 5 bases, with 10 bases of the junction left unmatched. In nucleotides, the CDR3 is TGTGCCAGCAACCTTGAGGCTAGCGGGGAAGATACGCAGTATTTT. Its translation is CASNLEASGEDTQYF.

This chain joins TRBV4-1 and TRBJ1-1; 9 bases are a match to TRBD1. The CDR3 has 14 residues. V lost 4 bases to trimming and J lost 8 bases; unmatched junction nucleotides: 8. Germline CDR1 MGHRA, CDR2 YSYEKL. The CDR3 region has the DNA TGCGCCAGCAGCCGGCAAGAAGGGACAGGGGAAGCTTTCTTT. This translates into CASSRQEGTGEAFF.

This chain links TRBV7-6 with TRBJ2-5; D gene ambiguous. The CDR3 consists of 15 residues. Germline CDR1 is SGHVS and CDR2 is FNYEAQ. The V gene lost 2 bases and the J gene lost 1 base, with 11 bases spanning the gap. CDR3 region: CASSLLYRTQETQYF. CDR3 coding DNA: TGTGCCAGCAGCTTATTGTACAGAACCCAAGAGACCCAGTACTTC.

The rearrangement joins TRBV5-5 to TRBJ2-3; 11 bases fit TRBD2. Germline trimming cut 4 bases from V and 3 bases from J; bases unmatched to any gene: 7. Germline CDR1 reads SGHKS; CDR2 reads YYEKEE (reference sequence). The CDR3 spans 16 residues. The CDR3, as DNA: TGTGCCAGCAGCGTGGCTAGCGGGGGGTGGACAGATACGCAGTATTTT. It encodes CASSVASGGWTDTQYF.

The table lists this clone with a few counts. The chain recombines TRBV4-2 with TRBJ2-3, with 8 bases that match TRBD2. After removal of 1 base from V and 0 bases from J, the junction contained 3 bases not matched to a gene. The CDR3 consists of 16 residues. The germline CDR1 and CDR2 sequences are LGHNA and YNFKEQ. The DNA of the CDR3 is TGTGCCAGCAGCCAAGGCTCTAGCGGGAGCACAGATACGCAGTATTTT. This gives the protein CASSQGSSGSTDTQYF.

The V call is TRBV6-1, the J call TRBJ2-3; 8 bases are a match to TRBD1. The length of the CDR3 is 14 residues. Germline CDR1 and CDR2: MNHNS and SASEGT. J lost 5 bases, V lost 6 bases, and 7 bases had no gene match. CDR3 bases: TGTGCCAGCAGGCCCAGGGGGCGCGGAGATACGCAGTATTTT. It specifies CASRPRGRGDTQYF.

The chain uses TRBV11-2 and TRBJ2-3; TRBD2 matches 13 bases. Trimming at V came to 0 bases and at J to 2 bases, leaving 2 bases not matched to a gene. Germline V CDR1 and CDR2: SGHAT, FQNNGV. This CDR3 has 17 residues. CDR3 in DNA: TGTGCCAGCAGCTTAGAACTAGCGGGGGGGGTCACAGATACGCAGTATTTT. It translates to CASSLELAGGVTDTQYF. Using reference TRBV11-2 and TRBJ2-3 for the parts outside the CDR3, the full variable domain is EAGVAQSPRYKIIEKRQSVAFWCNPISGHATLYWYQQILGQGPKLLIQFQNNGVVDDSQLPKDRFSAERLKGVDSTLKIQPAKLEDSAVYLCASSLELAGGVTDTQYFGPGTRLTVL.

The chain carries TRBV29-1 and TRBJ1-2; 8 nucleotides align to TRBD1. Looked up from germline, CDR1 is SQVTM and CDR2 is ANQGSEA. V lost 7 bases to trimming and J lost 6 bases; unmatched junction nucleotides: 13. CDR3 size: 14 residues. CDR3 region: CSGGQGEGSNGYTF. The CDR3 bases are TGCAGCGGTGGACAGGGTGAGGGGTCTAATGGCTACACCTTC.

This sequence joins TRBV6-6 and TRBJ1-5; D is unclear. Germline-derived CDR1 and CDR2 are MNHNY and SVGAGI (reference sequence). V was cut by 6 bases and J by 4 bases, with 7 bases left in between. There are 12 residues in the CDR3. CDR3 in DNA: TGTGCCAGCAGCGACACAAATCAGCCCCAGCATTTT. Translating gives CASSDTNQPQHF.

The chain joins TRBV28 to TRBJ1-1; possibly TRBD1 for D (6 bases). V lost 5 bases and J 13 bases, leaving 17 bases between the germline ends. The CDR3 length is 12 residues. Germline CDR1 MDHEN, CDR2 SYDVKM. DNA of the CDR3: TGTGCCAGCAGTAACCGGGGGGGCGTTATTTTCTTT. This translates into CASSNRGGVIFF. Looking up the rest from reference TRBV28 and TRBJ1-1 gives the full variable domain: DVKVTQSSRYLVKRTGEKVFLECVQDMDHENMFWYRQDPGLGLRLIYFSYDVKMKEKGDIPEGYSVSREKKERFSLILESASTNQTSMYLCASSNRGGVIFFGQGTRLTVV.

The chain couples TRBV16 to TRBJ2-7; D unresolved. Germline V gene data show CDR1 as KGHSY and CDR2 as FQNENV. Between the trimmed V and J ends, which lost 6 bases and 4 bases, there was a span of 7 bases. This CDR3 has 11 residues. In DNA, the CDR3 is TGTGCCAGCAGTCACGGGTACGAGCAGTACTTC. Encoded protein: CASSHGYEQYF.

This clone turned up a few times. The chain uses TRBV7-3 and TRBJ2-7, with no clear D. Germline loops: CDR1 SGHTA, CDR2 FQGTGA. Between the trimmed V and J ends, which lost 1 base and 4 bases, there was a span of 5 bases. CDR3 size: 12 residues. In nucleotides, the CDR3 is TGTGCCAGCAGCTTAAATCGGTACGAGCAGTACTTC. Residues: CASSLNRYEQYF.

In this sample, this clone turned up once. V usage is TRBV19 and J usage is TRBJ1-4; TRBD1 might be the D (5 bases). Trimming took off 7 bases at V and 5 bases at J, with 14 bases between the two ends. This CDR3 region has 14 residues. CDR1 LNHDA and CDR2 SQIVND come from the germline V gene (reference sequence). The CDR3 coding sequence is TGTGCCAGTAACCTGGGGCACAAAAATGAAAAACTGTTTTTT. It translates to CASNLGHKNEKLFF.

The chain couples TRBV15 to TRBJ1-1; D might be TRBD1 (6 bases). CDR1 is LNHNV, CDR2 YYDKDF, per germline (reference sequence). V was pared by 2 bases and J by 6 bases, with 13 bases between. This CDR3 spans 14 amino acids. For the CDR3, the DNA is TGTGCCACCAGCAGACCACAGGGCTCCCCTGAAGCTTTCTTT. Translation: CATSRPQGSPEAFF. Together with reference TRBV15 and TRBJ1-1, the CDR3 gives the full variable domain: DAMVIQNPRYQVTQFGKPVTLSCSQTLNHNVMYWYQQKSSQAPKLLFHYYDKDFNNEADTPDNFQSRRPNTSFCFLDIRSPGLGDTAMYLCATSRPQGSPEAFFGQGTRLTVV.

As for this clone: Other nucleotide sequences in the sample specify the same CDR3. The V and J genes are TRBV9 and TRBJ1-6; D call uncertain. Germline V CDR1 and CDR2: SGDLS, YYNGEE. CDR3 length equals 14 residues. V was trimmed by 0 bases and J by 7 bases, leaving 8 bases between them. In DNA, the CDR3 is TGTGCCAGCAGCGTAGAGGCAGGAAATTCACCCCTCCACTTT. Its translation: CASSVEAGNSPLHF.

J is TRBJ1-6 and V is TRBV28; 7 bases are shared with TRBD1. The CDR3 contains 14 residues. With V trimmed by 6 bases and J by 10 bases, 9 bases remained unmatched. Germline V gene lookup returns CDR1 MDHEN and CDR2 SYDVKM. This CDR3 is CASRRDGTASPLHF. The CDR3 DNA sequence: TGTGCCAGCAGGCGCGACGGGACAGCGTCACCCCTCCACTTT.